This TCR beta chain stems from a study of blood T cell repertoires in COVID-19. Some clones are missing from TCRdb's copy, which holds only in-frame ones; the method was immunoSEQ multiplex PCR. The table has roughly 350,000 clones, 90% to 95% seen once; the top ten hold less than 3.5%. The origin of this receptor is a young woman who had recovered from COVID-19. The material sequenced was peripheral blood.

CDR3 loop: CASSLSRDSGRAIGNEQFF. Written as DNA, the CDR3 is TGTGCCAGCAGCCTATCCCGGGACAGCGGGAGGGCTATTGGGAATGAGCAGTTCTTC. The genes are TRBV7-8 and TRBJ2-1; 10 nucleotides agree with TRBD2. Germline V CDR1 and CDR2: SGHVS, FQNEAQ. Trimming cost V 5 bases and J 7 bases; bases outside gene matches: 20. CDR3 length: 19 amino acids.